This is a list of T cell receptor beta chains from one sample in a study of blood T cell repertoires in COVID-19. The method was immunoSEQ multiplex PCR; TCRdb's version includes in-frame clones alone and lacks a portion of them. Of 350,000 to 400,000 clones listed, around 92% are singletons. The sample comprised peripheral blood. These receptors were obtained from a woman aged 25 to 39 with COVID-19, enrolled during active disease. The conserved cysteine and the conserved F or W are not part of the CDR3 here. Fields, in order: V gene, J gene, CDR3 protein.

TRBV2	TRBJ2-1	ASRGGTSSYYNEQF
TRBV18	TRBJ2-2	ASSQGQTGELF
TRBV7-2	TRBJ2-1	ASSPGLAGVLGNEQF
TRBV24-1	TRBJ2-1	ATSDSLGGGPYNEQF
TRBV7-9	TRBJ2-2	ASSVRGTSAGELF
TRBV18	TRBJ2-5	ASSPAAVQETQY
TRBV5-4	TRBJ2-3	ASSLVGGRDTQY
TRBV19	TRBJ2-6	ASSGAGGVSGANVLT
TRBV18	TRBJ2-7	ASSPRRGGSSYEQY
TRBV5-5	TRBJ1-2	ASSLSDRGLYGYT
TRBV11-2	TRBJ2-7	ASSLGREQY
TRBV5-4	TRBJ2-1	ASSRGTGGHNEQF
TRBV3-1/TRBV3-2	TRBJ2-7	ASSQGFTGARVNEQY
TRBV6-5	TRBJ1-5	ASRWTGDNQPQH
TRBV5-1	TRBJ1-2	ASSLSRDRGPWGYGYT
TRBV10-3	TRBJ1-5	AISGQGGEQPQH
TRBV5-5	TRBJ1-2	ASSLEGITQGPYGYT
TRBV3-1/TRBV3-2	TRBJ1-5	ASSQDRAAQPQH
TRBV10-1	TRBJ2-7	ASSGTGSGLYEQY
TRBV27	TRBJ1-6	ASSLGRVGAYNSPLH
TRBV5-1	TRBJ2-5	ASSSWTHQETQY
TRBV19	TRBJ2-3	ASRKTSYLTDTQY
TRBV19	TRBJ1-4	ASSMLGQTNEKLF
TRBV5-6	TRBJ2-5	ASSLAGRRETQY